This is a list of T cell receptor beta chains from one sample in a study of blood T cell repertoires in COVID-19. The method was immunoSEQ multiplex PCR; TCRdb's version includes in-frame clones alone and lacks a portion of them. The sample has 150,000 to 200,000 clones, roughly 93% seen once. Sequencing input: peripheral blood. All receptors come from a woman between 50 and 59 years old with acute or convalescent COVID-19. The CDR3 runs from the conserved cysteine through the conserved F or W. Each record gives: clone size, V gene, J gene, D gene, CDR3 DNA, CDR3 protein. A D gene is named only where the DNA matches it firmly. Clone size is not always given. Where it is, it says once, few, many or a class for expanded clones.

-	TRBV3-1/TRBV3-2	TRBJ2-1	-	TGTGCCAGCAGCCAAGCTGAGTGGGAGCAGTTCTTC	CASSQAEWEQFF
-	TRBV19	TRBJ2-1	TRBD1	TGTGCCAGTAGCTTCTCCTCAGGGGGCAGCGGGTATGGGAATGAGCAGTTCTTC	CASSFSSGGSGYGNEQFF
-	TRBV2	TRBJ2-3	-	TGTGCCAGCAGTGAACCGGGAGTAGGCACAGATACGCAGTATTTT	CASSEPGVGTDTQYF
-	TRBV2	TRBJ1-2	-	TGTGCCAGCAGCTACACGGACTGGGCGGGCTACACCTTC	CASSYTDWAGYTF
-	TRBV11-2	TRBJ2-7	TRBD2	TGTGCCAGCAGCTTCTGGACTAGTGGATGGGGGGAGCTCTCCTACGAGCAGTACTTC	CASSFWTSGWGELSYEQYF
-	TRBV2	TRBJ1-5	-	TGTGCCAGCAGAGGGGTGGGGGGACTCAATCAGCCCCAGCATTTT	CASRGVGGLNQPQHF
-	TRBV14	TRBJ2-1	TRBD1	TGTGCCAGCAGCCAATACAAAGGGACAGGGGTACCGCCTGAGCAGTTCTTC	CASSQYKGTGVPPEQFF
-	TRBV27	TRBJ2-1	-	TGTGCCAGCAAAGAAAGATCTAGCACCGATGAGCAGTTCTTC	CASKERSSTDEQFF
-	TRBV15	TRBJ1-1	-	TGTGCCACCAGCAGAGATAGAGGTTCCATCTCTGCTTTCTTT	CATSRDRGSISAFF
-	TRBV3-1/TRBV3-2	TRBJ2-6	-	TGTGCCAGCAGCCAAGAGTCTTCTGGGGCCAACGTCCTGACTTTC	CASSQESSGANVLTF
-	TRBV6-5	TRBJ1-1	TRBD1	TGTGCCAGCGGCCGACAGGGGCTCACTGAAGCTTTCTTT	CASGRQGLTEAFF
-	TRBV28	TRBJ2-1	-	TGTGCCAGCAGTTTATGGGGCACCGGGAGCAATGAGCAGTTCTTC	CASSLWGTGSNEQFF
-	TRBV3-1/TRBV3-2	TRBJ1-1	-	TGTGCCAGCAGCCCTGACATGAGGACAGAAGCTTTCTTT	CASSPDMRTEAFF
-	TRBV2	TRBJ2-6	-	TGTGCCAGCAGGAAGACAAGTTTCTCTGGGGCCAACGTCCTGACTTTC	CASRKTSFSGANVLTF
-	TRBV28	TRBJ1-5	-	TGTGCCAGCAGTTTCGGGATCTGGAGGACTCAGCCCCAGCATTTT	CASSFGIWRTQPQHF
-	TRBV6-2/TRBV6-3	TRBJ2-1	TRBD2	TGTGCCAGCAGTTACACTAGCGGGTACAATGAGCAGTTCTTC	CASSYTSGYNEQFF
-	TRBV6-2/TRBV6-3	TRBJ2-1	TRBD1	TGTGCCAGCAGTTCCTTGAGGGACAGGGGGAATGAGCAGTTCTTC	CASSSLRDRGNEQFF
-	TRBV6-5	TRBJ1-6	TRBD1	TGTGCCAGCAGTTATCTGGGACAGAGGAGTTCACCCCTCCACTTT	CASSYLGQRSSPLHF
-	TRBV6-5	TRBJ2-7	TRBD2	TGTGCCAGCAGTCCACTAGCGGGAAGCTCCTACGAGCAGTACTTC	CASSPLAGSSYEQYF
-	TRBV2	TRBJ2-7	TRBD2	TGTGCCATAGGGACTAGCGGGAGTTCCTACGAGCAGTACTTC	CAIGTSGSSYEQYF
-	TRBV18	TRBJ1-6	TRBD1	TGTGCCAGCTCACCAGGGACAGGGGCGGATTCACCCCTCCACTTT	CASSPGTGADSPLHF
-	TRBV7-9	TRBJ1-3	-	TGTGCCAACAATCACCGGGACGGGACTAACACCATATATTTT	CANNHRDGTNTIYF
few	TRBV29-1	TRBJ2-7	TRBD1	TGCAGCGTTGAGTTTGGGACAGGGGAAGGAGCATCCTACGAGCAGTACTTC	CSVEFGTGEGASYEQYF
-	TRBV7-9	TRBJ2-7	TRBD1	TGTGCCAGCAGCCCCCGGGACAGTCGCGAGCAGTACTTC	CASSPRDSREQYF
few	TRBV24-1	TRBJ1-1	-	TGTGCTTCCACAATCCTGGGCATGGGCACTGAAGCTTTCTTT	CASTILGMGTEAFF
-	TRBV5-4	TRBJ2-7	-	TGTGCCAGCAGCTCGGCGGGGAGTGCGTCCTACGAGCAGTACTTC	CASSSAGSASYEQYF
-	TRBV12-5	TRBJ1-6	-	TGTGCTAGTGGTTTCCCTTACCCGGATTCACCCCTCCACTTT	CASGFPYPDSPLHF
once	TRBV6-2/TRBV6-3	TRBJ2-1	TRBD2	TGTGCCAGCAGCACAAGCACTAGCGCCAGCTCCTACAATGAGCAGTTCTTC	CASSTSTSASSYNEQFF
-	TRBV5-1	TRBJ2-1	TRBD2	TGCGCCAGCAGCCGGGAGCGGGGGTCCTACAATGAGCAGTTCTTC	CASSRERGSYNEQFF
-	TRBV7-8	TRBJ1-5	-	TGTGCCAGCAGCATTACTACCCACTACAATCAGCCCCAGCATTTT	CASSITTHYNQPQHF
-	TRBV4-1	TRBJ1-5	TRBD1	TGCGCCAGCAGCCCTGTACAGGGGCGATATCAGCCCCAGCATTTT	CASSPVQGRYQPQHF
-	TRBV7-7	TRBJ2-7	-	TGTGCTAGCAGCTTAGCACGGGAGCTCTACGAGCAGTACTTC	CASSLARELYEQYF
-	TRBV5-4	TRBJ2-3	TRBD1	TGTGCCAGCAGGGGGTCCGGGACAGGTCCCGCAGATACGCAGTATTTT	CASRGSGTGPADTQYF
-	TRBV25-1	TRBJ1-6	TRBD1	TGTGCCAGCAGGGAGACAGGGAGTAATTCACCCCTCCACTTT	CASRETGSNSPLHF
-	TRBV15	TRBJ2-4	TRBD2	TGTGCCACCAGCACTCTAGTGGGGCCTAGCGGGGCTGCCGGGCCCAAAAACATTCAGTACTTC	CATSTLVGPSGAAGPKNIQYF
-	TRBV18	TRBJ2-7	-	TGTGCCAGCTCACAGGGGTCCTACGAGCAGTACTTC	CASSQGSYEQYF
once	TRBV28	TRBJ2-1	-	TGTGCCATCCAAGGAGGGGGCCGCTTCAATGAGCAGTTCTTC	CAIQGGGRFNEQFF
-	TRBV30	TRBJ2-3	-	TGTGCCTGGAGTTCTACTAGGTCAGAAAGGTTTGTGGATACGCAGTATTTT	CAWSSTRSERFVDTQYF
-	TRBV28	TRBJ1-2	-	TGTGCCAGCAGTTCCCCTATTTATGGCTACACCTTC	CASSSPIYGYTF
few	TRBV14	TRBJ2-4	TRBD2	TGTGCCAGCAGCCTAAGTTTGAGACTAGCGGGAGGGCCAGGAGTTCAGTACTTC	CASSLSLRLAGGPGVQYF
-	TRBV7-2	TRBJ1-2	TRBD1	TGTGCCAGCAGCTTAGCCACGCAGGGGGCCGGCTACACCTTC	CASSLATQGAGYTF
-	TRBV25-1	TRBJ2-1	-	TGTGCCAGCAGTGATGCGGCAGCTTTGGATGAGCAGTTCTTC	CASSDAAALDEQFF
-	TRBV7-2	TRBJ1-5	-	TGTGCCAGCAGCTCCGTTACGGGGAACAATCAGCCCCAGCATTTT	CASSSVTGNNQPQHF
-	TRBV4-1	TRBJ2-7	TRBD2	TGCGCCAGCAGCCCTGGGGGACTAGCGCGCTCCTACGAGCAGTACTTC	CASSPGGLARSYEQYF
-	TRBV4-1	TRBJ2-1	-	TGCGCCAGCAGCCCCTCATTCGAGGAGCAGTTCTTC	CASSPSFEEQFF
-	TRBV30	TRBJ1-1	-	TGTGCCTGGAGTGCCCTCCGTACAGGGAATGAAGCTTTCTTT	CAWSALRTGNEAFF
-	TRBV28	TRBJ2-7	TRBD2	TGTGCCAGCAGTCCCCGCGGGGGGGGAGAGTACTTC	CASSPRGGGEYF
-	TRBV25-1	TRBJ1-2	-	TGTGCCAGCAGTGAATCGGGGGGGAGAAACGGCTACACCTTC	CASSESGGRNGYTF
few	TRBV2	TRBJ2-2	-	TGTGCCAGCAGTGAGGGGCGTCTCACCGGGGAGCTGTTTTTT	CASSEGRLTGELFF
-	TRBV6-5	TRBJ2-7	-	TGTGCCAGCAGTCCTAACCCAATTTACTACGAGCAGTACTTC	CASSPNPIYYEQYF
-	TRBV7-3	TRBJ1-1	-	TGTGCCAGCAGCACTACAGGAGGGGACACTGAAGCTTTCTTT	CASSTTGGDTEAFF
-	TRBV2	TRBJ1-5	-	TGTGCCAGCAGTGAGACAGCGGGCCACAATCAGCCCCAGCATTTT	CASSETAGHNQPQHF
-	TRBV7-2	TRBJ2-7	-	TGTGCCAGCAGCTTTAGCGGGGACAGCTCCTACGAGCAGTACTTC	CASSFSGDSSYEQYF
-	TRBV6-5	TRBJ2-5	-	TGTGCCAGCAGTTACCGACAGACCCAAGAGACCCAGTACTTC	CASSYRQTQETQYF
-	TRBV30	TRBJ1-1	-	TGTGCCTGGAGTACCCCCAGTTCGGGGGAAGCTTTCTTT	CAWSTPSSGEAFF
few	TRBV10-3	TRBJ1-1	-	TGTGCCACTCAGACACCGGCGAACACTGAAGCTTTCTTT	CATQTPANTEAFF
-	TRBV30	TRBJ1-3	-	TGTGCCTGGACCTTGACAGCCGGAAACACCATATATTTT	CAWTLTAGNTIYF